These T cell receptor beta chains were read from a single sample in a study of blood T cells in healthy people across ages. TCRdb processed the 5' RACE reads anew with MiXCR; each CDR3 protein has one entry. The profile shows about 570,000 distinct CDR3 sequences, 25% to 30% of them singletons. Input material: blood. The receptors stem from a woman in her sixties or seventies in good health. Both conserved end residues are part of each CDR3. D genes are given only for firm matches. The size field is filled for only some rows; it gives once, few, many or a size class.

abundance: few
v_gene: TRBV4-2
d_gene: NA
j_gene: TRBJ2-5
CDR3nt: TGTGCCAGCAGCCAAGAGGTCCTGAAGGGGTTGTGGGAGACCCAGTACTTC
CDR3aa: CASSQEVLKGLWETQYF

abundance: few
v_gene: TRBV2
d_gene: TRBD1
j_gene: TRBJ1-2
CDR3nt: TGTGCCAGCAGGGGGACAGGGGTGGGCTATGGCTACACCTTC
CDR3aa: CASRGTGVGYGYTF

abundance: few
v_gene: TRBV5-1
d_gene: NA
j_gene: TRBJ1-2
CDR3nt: TGCGCCAGCAGCCGCGACTGGACCGACCTGCGGTATGGCTACACCTTC
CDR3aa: CASSRDWTDLRYGYTF

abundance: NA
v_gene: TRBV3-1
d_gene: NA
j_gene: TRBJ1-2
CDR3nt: TGTGCCAGCAGCCAAGTCCCGGGCGGCTACACCTTC
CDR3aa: CASSQVPGGYTF

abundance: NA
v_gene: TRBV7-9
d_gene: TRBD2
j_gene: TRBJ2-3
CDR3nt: TGTGCCAGCAGCGCGCTAGCGGGGGAGGCACATACGCAGTATTTT
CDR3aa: CASSALAGEAHTQYF

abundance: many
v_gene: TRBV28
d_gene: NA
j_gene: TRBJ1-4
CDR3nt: TGTGCCAGCAGTTTAGGGGCAGGGAGTCTTCGTGAAAAACTGTTTTTT
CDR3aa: CASSLGAGSLREKLFF

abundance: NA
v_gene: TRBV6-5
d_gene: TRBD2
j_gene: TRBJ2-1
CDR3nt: TGTGCCAGCAGTTACAAGGGACTAGCCTCCTACAATGAGCAGTTCTTC
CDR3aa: CASSYKGLASYNEQFF

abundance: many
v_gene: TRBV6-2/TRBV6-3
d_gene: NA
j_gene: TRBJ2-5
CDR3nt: TGTGCCAGCAGCGTAACTACCGAGACCCAGTACTTC
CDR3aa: CASSVTTETQYF

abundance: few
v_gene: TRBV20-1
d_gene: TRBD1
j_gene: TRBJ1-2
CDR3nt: TGCAGTGCTATACGGCAACAGGGGGCGGAGGATGGCTACACCTTC
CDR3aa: CSAIRQQGAEDGYTF

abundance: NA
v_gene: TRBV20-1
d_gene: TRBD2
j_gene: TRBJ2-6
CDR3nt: TGCAGTGTTAGTATAGCGGGGGCCCCCTCTGGGGCCAACGTCCTGACTTTC
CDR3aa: CSVSIAGAPSGANVLTF

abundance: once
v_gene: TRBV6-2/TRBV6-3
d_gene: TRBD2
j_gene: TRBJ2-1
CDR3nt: TGTGCCAGCAGTAAACCCGGCGGACTAGCGGGGTCTCTGGGTGAGCAGTTCTTC
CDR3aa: CASSKPGGLAGSLGEQFF

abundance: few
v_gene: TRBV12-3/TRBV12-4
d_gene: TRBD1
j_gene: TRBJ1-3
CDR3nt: TGTGCCAGCAGTTTCCCAGGGGGCATGGACACCATATATTTT
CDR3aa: CASSFPGGMDTIYF

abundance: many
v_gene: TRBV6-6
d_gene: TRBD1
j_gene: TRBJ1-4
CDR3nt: TGTGCCAGCAGTTTGAAACAGGGGGTCTGGGAAAAACTGTTTTTT
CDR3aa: CASSLKQGVWEKLFF

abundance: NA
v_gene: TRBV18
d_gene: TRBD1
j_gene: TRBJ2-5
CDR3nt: TGTGCCAGGTCACCACAGGGGCGGGAGACCCAGTACTTC
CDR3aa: CARSPQGRETQYF

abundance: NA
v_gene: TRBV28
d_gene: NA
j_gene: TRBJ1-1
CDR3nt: TGTGCCAGCACCCCACAGGGCATGAACACTGAAGCTTTCTTT
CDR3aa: CASTPQGMNTEAFF

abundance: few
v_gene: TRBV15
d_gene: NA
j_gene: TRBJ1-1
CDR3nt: TGTGCCACCACCCTAGACACCACGAGACGAGCTTTCTTT
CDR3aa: CATTLDTTRRAFF

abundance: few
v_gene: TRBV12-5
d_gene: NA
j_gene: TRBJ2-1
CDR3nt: TGTGCTAGTGGCCGACAAGGGGGGGCCAGTGAGCAGTTCTTC
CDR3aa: CASGRQGGASEQFF

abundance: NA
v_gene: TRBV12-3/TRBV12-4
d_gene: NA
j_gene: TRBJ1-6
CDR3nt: TGTGCCAGCAGTTTCGACGGCTATTCACCCCTCCACTTT
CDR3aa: CASSFDGYSPLHF

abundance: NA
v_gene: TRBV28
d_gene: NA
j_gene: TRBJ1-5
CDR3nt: TGTGCCAGCAGCTCAGCCGGGACACCTTTCAATCAGCCCCAGCATTTT
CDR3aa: CASSSAGTPFNQPQHF

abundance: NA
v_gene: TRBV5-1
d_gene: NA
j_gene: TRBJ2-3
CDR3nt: TGCGCCAGCAGCTTGGGATGGGGCAGCACAGATACGCAGTATTTT
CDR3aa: CASSLGWGSTDTQYF

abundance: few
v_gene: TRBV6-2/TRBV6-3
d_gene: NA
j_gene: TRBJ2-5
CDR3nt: TGTGCCAGCAATCGTCCGACAGGGAGGGAGCAGTACTTC
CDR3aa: CASNRPTGREQYF

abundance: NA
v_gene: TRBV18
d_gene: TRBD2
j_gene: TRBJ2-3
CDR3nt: TGTGCCAGCTCACGAGGACTAGCGAGACTCACAGATACGCAGTATTTT
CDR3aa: CASSRGLARLTDTQYF

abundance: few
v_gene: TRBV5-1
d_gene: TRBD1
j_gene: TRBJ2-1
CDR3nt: TGCGCCAGCACCGGACAGGGGGCGAGTAATGAGCAGTTCTTC
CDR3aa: CASTGQGASNEQFF

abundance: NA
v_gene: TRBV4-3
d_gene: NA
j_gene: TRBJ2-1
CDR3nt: TGCGCCAGCAGCCAACGTAGCAGGCAACCTTACAATGAGCAGTTCTTC
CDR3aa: CASSQRSRQPYNEQFF

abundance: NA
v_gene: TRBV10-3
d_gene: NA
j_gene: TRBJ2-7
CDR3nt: TGTGCCATCAGTGAGTCGGGGAGACGGGACGAGCAGTACTTC
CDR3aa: CAISESGRRDEQYF

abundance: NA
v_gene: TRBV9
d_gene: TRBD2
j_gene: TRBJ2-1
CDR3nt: TGTGCCAGCAGCGTAAGTGGTAGCGGGGTCACTGAGCAGTTCTTC
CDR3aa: CASSVSGSGVTEQFF

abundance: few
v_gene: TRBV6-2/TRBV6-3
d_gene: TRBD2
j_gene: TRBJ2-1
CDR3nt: TGTGCCAGCAGTCCCCAGCGGGAACGCAATGAGCAGTTCTTC
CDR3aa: CASSPQRERNEQFF

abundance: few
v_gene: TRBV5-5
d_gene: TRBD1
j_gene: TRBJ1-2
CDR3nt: TGTGCCAGCAGCTTAGCCGACAGGGGGTTGAACTATGGCTACACCTTC
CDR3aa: CASSLADRGLNYGYTF

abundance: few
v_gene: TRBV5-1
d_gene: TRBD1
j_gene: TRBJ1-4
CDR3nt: TGCGCCAGCAGCTTCTCCCGCAGGGGGCCGAATGAAAAACTGTTTTTT
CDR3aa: CASSFSRRGPNEKLFF

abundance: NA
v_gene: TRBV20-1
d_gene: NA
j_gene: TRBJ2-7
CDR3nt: TGCAGTGCGACTTACCGGGACACACTCTCCTACGAGCAGTACTTC
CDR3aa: CSATYRDTLSYEQYF

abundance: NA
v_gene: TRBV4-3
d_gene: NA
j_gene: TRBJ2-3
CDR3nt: TGCGCCAGCAGCCAAGATTGGGGGCCCACAGATACGCAGTATTTT
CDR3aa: CASSQDWGPTDTQYF

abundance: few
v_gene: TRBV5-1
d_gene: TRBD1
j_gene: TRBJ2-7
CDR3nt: TGCGCCAGCAGCTTGGCCGACAGGGAATACGAGCAGTACTTC
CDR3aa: CASSLADREYEQYF

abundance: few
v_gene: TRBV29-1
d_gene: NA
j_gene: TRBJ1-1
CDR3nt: TGCAGCGTTAAGGGTGGCAGGGAATCCACTGAAGCTTTCTTT
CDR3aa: CSVKGGRESTEAFF

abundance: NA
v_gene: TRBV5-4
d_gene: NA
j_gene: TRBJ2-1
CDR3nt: TGTGCCAGCAGTACCTCCCAGTATGGCAATGAGCAGTTCTTC
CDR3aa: CASSTSQYGNEQFF

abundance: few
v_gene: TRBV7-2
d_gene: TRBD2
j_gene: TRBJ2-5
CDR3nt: TGTGCCAGCAGCTCGTCACTAGCGGGGGAAGAGACCCAGTACTTC
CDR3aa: CASSSSLAGEETQYF

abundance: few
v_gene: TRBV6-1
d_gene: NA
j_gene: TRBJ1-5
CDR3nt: TGTGCCAGCAGTGCGAGACAGGATCAATCACGGCCCCAGCATTTT
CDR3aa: CASSARQDQSRPQHF